This T cell receptor beta chain was profiled in a study of technical replicates of blood from several donors. Germline V gene data show CDR1 as SNHLY and CDR2 as FYNNEI. This CDR3 is 13 amino acids long. Trimming shortened V by 7 bases and J by 2 bases, and 12 bases separated the two germline ends. The protocol was immunoSEQ multiplex PCR, while the TCRdb copy is restricted to in-frame clones and leaves out a portion. The sample consists of about 70,000 clones, approximately 92% of them appearing once. The source is a human donor in good health. The sequencing sample was made of T cells isolated from PBMCs. The rearrangement links TRBV2 to TRBJ2-7; D possibly corresponds to TRBD2 (5 bases). The CDR3 is CASNVRGTYEQYF. The CDR3 bases are TGTGCCAGCAACGTCCGGGGAACCTACGAGCAGTACTTC. Drawing the rest from reference TRBV2 and TRBJ2-7, the complete variable domain is EPEVTQTPSHQVTQMGQEVILRCVPISNHLYFYWYRQILGQKVEFLVSFYNNEISEKSEIFDDQFSVERPDGSNFTLKIRSTKLEDSAMYFCASNVRGTYEQYFGPGTRLTVT.